Below, 27 T cell receptor beta chains from the same sample are listed, as sequenced in a study of blood T cell repertoires in COVID-19. The data were produced by immunoSEQ multiplex PCR, yet TCRdb's version contains in-frame clones alone and is incomplete. Of about 70,000 clones listed, about 83% are singletons. The sequenced material came from peripheral blood. The origin of the receptors is a young man with COVID-19, enrolled during active disease.

This clone was counted a few times. The chain has TRBV6-5 and TRBJ1-5; D is ambiguous. The CDR3 spans 14 residues. CDR1 MNHEY and CDR2 SVGAGI come from the germline V gene. Trimming pared 5 bases from V and 1 base from J, leaving 9 bases between. Written as DNA, the CDR3 is TGTGCCAGCAGTCGCGGGAACAGCAATCAGCCCCAGCATTTT. This gives the protein CASSRGNSNQPQHF.

The chain uses TRBV6-6 and TRBJ2-3; 9 bases align to TRBD1. This CDR3 comprises 13 residues. CDR1 and CDR2 from the germline V gene are MNHNY and SVGAGI (reference sequence). After removal of 8 bases from V and 3 bases from J, the junction contained 3 bases not matched to a gene. The CDR3 coding sequence is TGTGCCAGCCAGGACAGGGGTACAGATACGCAGTATTTT. Amino acid sequence: CASQDRGTDTQYF.

The CDR3 sequence: CATSRERGDSNQPQHF. As DNA, the CDR3 is TGTGCCACCAGCAGAGAGCGTGGTGATAGCAATCAGCCCCAGCATTTT. The rearrangement joins TRBV15 to TRBJ1-5; D uncertain. The germline CDR1 and CDR2 sequences are LNHNV and YYDKDF (reference sequence). This CDR3 has 16 amino acids. V lost 0 bases and J lost 0, with 9 bases in between. The complete variable domain, with remaining parts taken from reference TRBV15 and TRBJ1-5, reads DAMVIQNPRYQVTQFGKPVTLSCSQTLNHNVMYWYQQKSSQAPKLLFHYYDKDFNNEADTPDNFQSRRPNTSFCFLDIRSPGLGDTAMYLCATSRERGDSNQPQHFGDGTRLSIL.

This clone was detected only once. The V gene is TRBV6-5, the J gene TRBJ2-5; D uncertain. Germline loops: CDR1 MNHEY, CDR2 SVGAGI. V lost 2 bases and J 2 bases, leaving 15 bases between the germline ends. The CDR3 runs 16 residues. In DNA form, the CDR3 reads TGTGCCAGCAGTTACCACCCAGGAAAAACACAAGAGACCCAGTACTTC. It specifies CASSYHPGKTQETQYF.

This clone was seen just once. The chain employs TRBV27 and TRBJ1-6; 7 bases align to TRBD1. Trimming cost V 0 bases and J 0 bases; bases outside gene matches: 8. Germline V gene lookup returns CDR1 MNHEY and CDR2 SMNVEV (reference sequence). The CDR3 consists of 19 residues. DNA of the CDR3: TGTGCCAGCAGTTTATCTAGGGGGACAGCGAGCTCCTATAATTCACCCCTCCACTTT. This encodes CASSLSRGTASSYNSPLHF.

J is TRBJ1-2 and V is TRBV27, with 11 bases aligning to TRBD1. V was pared by 8 bases and J by 4 bases, with 9 bases of the junction left unmatched. Germline CDR1 MNHEY, CDR2 SMNVEV (reference sequence). The CDR3 loop spans 15 amino acids. CDR3 amino acids: CASGGQGAGGYGYTF. The CDR3 nucleotides read TGTGCCAGCGGAGGACAGGGGGCAGGTGGCTATGGCTACACCTTC.

This chain connects TRBV29-1 to TRBJ1-2, with D unclear. With 0 bases removed from V and 8 bases from J, the gap between germline ends came to 4 bases. Germline V gene data show CDR1 as SQVTM and CDR2 as ANQGSEA. This CDR3 contains 10 residues. CDR3 DNA sequence: TGCAGCGTTGAAGATCCGGGCTACACCTTC. Translation gives CSVEDPGYTF.

The chain employs TRBV28 and TRBJ1-5; D is ambiguous. The germline V and J ends were trimmed by 6 bases and 5 bases, with 23 bases remaining between them. The CDR3 length is 17 residues. Germline V gene sequence: CDR1 MDHEN, CDR2 SYDVKM. CDR3 in DNA: TGTGCCAGCAGCGATACCGCACGGAAGCTGGGCGATCAGCCCCAGCATTTT. This codes for CASSDTARKLGDQPQHF.

The chain recombines TRBV3-1 (or the pseudogene TRBV3-2) with TRBJ1-1; TRBD1 aligns across 8 bases. This CDR3 comprises 13 residues. V gave up 5 bases and J gave up 11 bases; unmatched junction bases: 10. Germline-derived CDR1 and CDR2 are LGHDT and YNNKEL (reference sequence). DNA for the CDR3: TGTGCCAGCAGCGCGCTGACAGGGGCGAGCGCTTTCTTT. Encoded protein: CASSALTGASAFF.

The chain has TRBV28 and TRBJ1-2; no clear D gene. This CDR3 is 10 amino acids long. Germline V gene data show CDR1 as MDHEN and CDR2 as SYDVKM. V was cut by 6 bases and J by 5 bases, with 4 bases left in between. DNA for the CDR3: TGTGCCAGCAGGAGGTATGGCTACACCTTC. Protein: CASRRYGYTF.

Here the CDR3 reads CASSLGRLGGASYEQYF. The CDR3 DNA is TGCGCCAGCAGCCTTGGGAGGTTAGGGGGCGCGTCCTACGAGCAGTACTTC. V gene TRBV4-1 combines with J gene TRBJ2-7; TRBD1 is a possible D gene (7 bases). The V end lost 4 bases, the J end lost 1 base, and 20 bases lay between the germline ends. This CDR3 contains 17 residues. Per the germline V gene, CDR1 is MGHRA and CDR2 is YSYEKL.

V usage is TRBV11-2 and J usage is TRBJ1-5, with D perhaps matching TRBD1 (5 bases). This CDR3 has 15 amino acids. Per germline, CDR1 SGHAT and CDR2 FQNNGV. The V and J ends lost 2 bases and 1 base respectively, with 9 bases between them. CDR3 protein: CASSLNSGSNQPQHF. In DNA form, the CDR3 reads TGTGCCAGCAGCTTAAATTCAGGGAGCAATCAGCCCCAGCATTTT.

J is TRBJ2-1 and V is TRBV5-5, with D possibly TRBD2 on 6 matching bases. Germline CDR1 and CDR2: SGHKS and YYEKEE (reference sequence). This CDR3 spans 16 amino acids. Trimming removed 0 bases from V and 0 bases from J, with 10 bases in between. This CDR3 reads CASSLVRESSYNEQFF. Written as DNA, the CDR3 is TGTGCCAGCAGCTTGGTGCGGGAAAGCTCCTACAATGAGCAGTTCTTC.

The chain is built from TRBV9 and TRBJ1-3; TRBD1 agrees at 7 bases. Germline V gene sequence: CDR1 SGDLS, CDR2 YYNGEE. The CDR3 contains 15 residues. Trimming cost V 3 bases and J 0 bases; bases outside gene matches: 3. In DNA, the CDR3 is TGTGCCAGCAGCGGGAGACAGGGCTCTGGAAACACCATATATTTT. Translation gives CASSGRQGSGNTIYF.

V gene TRBV7-2 combines with J gene TRBJ1-5, with a possible D match to TRBD1 (5 bases). The CDR3 length is 15 residues. Germline-derived CDR1 and CDR2 are SGHTA and FQGNSA. V was pared by 5 bases and J by 1 base, with 12 bases between. CDR3 region: CASSGDGGSNQPQHF. The CDR3 region has the DNA TGTGCCAGCAGCGGGGACGGGGGAAGCAATCAGCCCCAGCATTTT.

The CDR3 region is CASSQPGQGIGNEQFF. The CDR3, as DNA: TGTGCCAGCAGCCAACCGGGACAGGGGATCGGTAATGAGCAGTTCTTC. The chain carries TRBV3-1 (or the pseudogene TRBV3-2) and TRBJ2-1; TRBD1 matches at 10 bases. Germline-derived CDR1 and CDR2 are LGHDT and YNNKEL (reference sequence). The CDR3 runs to 16 residues. Unmatched junction bases numbered 8, after V lost 2 bases and J lost 7 bases.

The chain combines TRBV20-1 with TRBJ2-5; D not resolved. The CDR3 length is 10 residues. From germline, CDR1 is DFQATT and CDR2 SNEGSKA (reference sequence). V lost 6 bases and J 2 bases, leaving 4 bases between the germline ends. The DNA of the CDR3 is TGCAGTGCCGCGCAAGAGACCCAGTACTTC. Translated, it gives CSAAQETQYF.

This rearrangement joins TRBV2 to TRBJ2-5, with TRBD1 identical over 7 bases. Trimming removed 6 bases from V and 1 base from J; junction bases left unmatched: 8. Per the germline V gene, CDR1 is SNHLY and CDR2 is FYNNEI. The CDR3 is 15 amino acids. The CDR3 reads CASRVTQGTQETQYF. The CDR3 bases are TGTGCCAGCAGGGTAACACAGGGGACCCAAGAGACCCAGTACTTC.

The chain uses TRBV19 and TRBJ1-1, with D unclear. This CDR3 contains 14 residues. V lost 6 bases, J lost 5 bases, and 16 bases lay in between. The germline CDR1 and CDR2 sequences are LNHDA and SQIVND (reference sequence). CDR3 region: CASSAGGFGTEAFF. CDR3 DNA sequence: TGTGCCAGTAGCGCTGGAGGGTTCGGAACTGAAGCTTTCTTT. The variable domain in full, with the rest retrieved from reference TRBV19 and TRBJ1-1, is DGGITQSPKYLFRKEGQNVTLSCEQNLNHDAMYWYRQDPGQGLRLIYYSQIVNDFQKGDIAEGYSVSREKKESFPLTVTSAQKNPTAFYLCASSAGGFGTEAFFGQGTRLTVV.

This chain joins TRBV5-1 and TRBJ1-6; 7 bases are shared with TRBD1. The V gene's germline CDR1 is SGHRS and CDR2 YFSETQ. The CDR3 runs 14 residues. V shed 3 bases and J 5 bases; nucleotides not matched to a gene: 2. The CDR3 DNA follows: TGCGCCAGCAGCTGGGACAGCAATAATTCACCCCTCCACTTT. It codes for CASSWDSNNSPLHF.

CDR3 amino acids: CASSSGTDNTEAFF. The CDR3, as DNA: TGTGCCAGCAGCTCCGGGACAGATAACACTGAAGCTTTCTTT. The chain combines TRBV5-5 with TRBJ1-1; TRBD1 aligns across 7 bases. The CDR3 is 14 residues long. Unmatched junction bases numbered 4, after V lost 3 bases and J lost 2 bases. Germline V gives CDR1 SGHKS, CDR2 YYEKEE (reference sequence).

This sequence joins TRBV3-1 (or the pseudogene TRBV3-2) and TRBJ2-5, with TRBD2 matching over 14 bases. CDR1 and CDR2 (germline): LGHDT, YNNKEL (reference sequence). Germline trimming cut 4 bases from V and 5 bases from J; bases unmatched to any gene: 6. This CDR3 contains 16 residues. The CDR3 loop reads CASSPGLAGDRETQYF. In DNA form, the CDR3 reads TGTGCCAGCAGCCCGGGACTAGCGGGAGATCGGGAGACCCAGTACTTC.

J is TRBJ1-4 and V is TRBV2; D unresolved. Trimming stripped 5 bases from V and 8 bases from J, with 12 bases between. Germline V CDR1 and CDR2: SNHLY, FYNNEI. The CDR3 has 13 residues. The CDR3, as DNA: TGTGCCAGCAGTCGGCCCCGGGTCGAAAAACTGTTTTTT. It encodes CASSRPRVEKLFF.

This rearrangement joins TRBV15 to TRBJ2-2, with unresolved D. Germline V lookup: CDR1 LNHNV, CDR2 YYDKDF (reference sequence). The V end lost 7 bases, the J end lost 1 base, and 7 bases lay between the germline ends. This CDR3 is built from 13 residues. The CDR3: CATTGQNTGELFF. The DNA for the CDR3 is TGTGCCACCACTGGGCAGAACACCGGGGAGCTGTTTTTT.

The V gene is TRBV2, the J gene TRBJ1-2; possible D gene TRBD1, 6 bases. Per the germline V gene, CDR1 is SNHLY and CDR2 is FYNNEI. The V gene lost 5 bases and the J gene lost 4 bases, with 14 bases spanning the gap. The CDR3 runs to 14 residues. The CDR3, as DNA: TGTGCCAGCAGTAGACAGGAACACCGCTATGGCTACACCTTC. Protein: CASSRQEHRYGYTF.

The rearrangement links TRBV7-8 to TRBJ2-4; 7 bases are shared with TRBD2. CDR1 is SGHVS and CDR2 is FQNEAQ in the germline V gene. The CDR3 length is 12 residues. With V trimmed by 5 bases and J by 8 bases, 3 bases remained unmatched. CDR3 in amino acids: CASSMGGDIQYF. In DNA, the CDR3 is TGTGCCAGCAGCATGGGGGGGGACATTCAGTACTTC.

This clone showed up just a few times. V is TRBV5-4 and J is TRBJ2-7; the D is unclear. There are 14 residues in the CDR3. Germline assignment: CDR1 SGHNT and CDR2 YYREEE (reference sequence). V was cut by 0 bases and J by 1 base, with 8 bases left in between. CDR3 protein: CASSLGLQSYEQYF. The CDR3 DNA sequence: TGTGCCAGCAGCTTGGGGTTACAATCCTACGAGCAGTACTTC.